This T cell receptor (beta chain) stems from a study of blood T cell repertoires in COVID-19. Looking at the study overall: Material from acute and convalescent COVID-19 was sourced from the United States, Italy and Spain. Sources were T cells, B-cell-depleted T cells, or PBMCs; the material itself was cDNA or gDNA.

In the authors' workflow: Estimated nucleated cell counts came from reference gene primer amplification. Profiling relied on immunoSEQ multiplex PCR, and the TCRdb table lists in-frame clones only, not all of them. V and J calls and clone size are given by that table; D and trimming were obtained from the DNA. The sample has about 250,000 clones; roughly 85% are singletons. This clone was observed a few times. With 1 base removed from V and 6 bases from J, the gap between germline ends came to 9 bases. The CDR3 has 14 amino acids. Germline V gene lookup returns CDR1 LGHNA and CDR2 YNFKEQ. The rearrangement joins TRBV4-2 to TRBJ2-2, with D uncertain. This receptor was obtained from a man between 18 and 29 years old with active or convalescent COVID-19. The specimen sequenced was peripheral blood. CDR3: CASSQGARPGELFF. The CDR3 region has the DNA TGTGCCAGCAGCCAAGGAGCGCGCCCCGGGGAGCTGTTTTTT.